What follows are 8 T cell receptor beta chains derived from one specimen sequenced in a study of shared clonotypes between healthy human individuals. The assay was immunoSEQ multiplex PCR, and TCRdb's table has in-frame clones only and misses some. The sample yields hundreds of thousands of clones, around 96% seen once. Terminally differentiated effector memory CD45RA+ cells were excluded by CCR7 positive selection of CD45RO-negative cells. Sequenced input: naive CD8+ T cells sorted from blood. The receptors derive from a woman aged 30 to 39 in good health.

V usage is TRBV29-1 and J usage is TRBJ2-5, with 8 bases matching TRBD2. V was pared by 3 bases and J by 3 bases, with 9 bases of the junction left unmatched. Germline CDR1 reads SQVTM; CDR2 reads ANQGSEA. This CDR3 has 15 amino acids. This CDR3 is CSVELGLENEETQYF. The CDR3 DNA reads TGCAGCGTTGAGTTGGGACTAGAGAACGAAGAGACCCAGTACTTC.

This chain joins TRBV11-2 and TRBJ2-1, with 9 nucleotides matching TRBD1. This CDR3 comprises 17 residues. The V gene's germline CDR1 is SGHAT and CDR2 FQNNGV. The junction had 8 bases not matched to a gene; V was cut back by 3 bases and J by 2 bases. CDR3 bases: TGTGCCAGCAGCTTTAACCAGGACAGGGGAGCCTACAATGAGCAGTTCTTC. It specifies CASSFNQDRGAYNEQFF. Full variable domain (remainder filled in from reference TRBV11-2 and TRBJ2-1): EAGVAQSPRYKIIEKRQSVAFWCNPISGHATLYWYQQILGQGPKLLIQFQNNGVVDDSQLPKDRFSAERLKGVDSTLKIQPAKLEDSAVYLCASSFNQDRGAYNEQFFGPGTRLTVL.

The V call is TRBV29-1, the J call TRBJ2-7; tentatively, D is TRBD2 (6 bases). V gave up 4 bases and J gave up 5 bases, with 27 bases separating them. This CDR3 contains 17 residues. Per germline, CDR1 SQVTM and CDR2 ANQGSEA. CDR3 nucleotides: TGCAGCGTTGTTGGCTTCCGGGACTCCCCCCGGGGCGACGAGCAGTACTTC. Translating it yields CSVVGFRDSPRGDEQYF.

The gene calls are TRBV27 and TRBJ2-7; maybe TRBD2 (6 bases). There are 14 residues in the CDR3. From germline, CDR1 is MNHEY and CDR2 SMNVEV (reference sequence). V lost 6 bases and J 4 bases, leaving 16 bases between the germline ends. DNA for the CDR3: TGTGCCAGCAGGATGGGGCGGGATTATTACGAGCAGTACTTC. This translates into CASRMGRDYYEQYF.

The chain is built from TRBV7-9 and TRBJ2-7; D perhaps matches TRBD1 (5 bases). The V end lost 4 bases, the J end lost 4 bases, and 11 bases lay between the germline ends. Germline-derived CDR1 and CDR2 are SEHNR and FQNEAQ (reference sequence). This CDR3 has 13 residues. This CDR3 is CASSWTPRYEQYF. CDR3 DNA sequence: TGTGCCAGCAGCTGGACACCACGATACGAGCAGTACTTC. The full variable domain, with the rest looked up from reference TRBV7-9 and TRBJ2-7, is DTGVSQNPRHKITKRGQNVTFRCDPISEHNRLYWYRQTLGQGPEFLTYFQNEAQLEKSRLLSDRFSAERPKGSFSTLEIQRTEQGDSAMYLCASSWTPRYEQYFGPGTRLTVT.

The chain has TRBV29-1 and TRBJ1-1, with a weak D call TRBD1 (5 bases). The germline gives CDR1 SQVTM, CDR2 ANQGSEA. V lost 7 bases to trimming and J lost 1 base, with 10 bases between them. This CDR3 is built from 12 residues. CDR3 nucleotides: TGCAGCGCTGGGGGGGGGAACACTGAAGCTTTCTTT. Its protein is CSAGGGNTEAFF. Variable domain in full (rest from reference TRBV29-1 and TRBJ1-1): SAVISQKPSRDICQRGTSLTIQCQVDSQVTMMFWYRQQPGQSLTLIATANQGSEATYESGFVIDKFPISRPNLTFSTLTVSNMSPEDSSIYLCSAGGGNTEAFFGQGTRLTVV.

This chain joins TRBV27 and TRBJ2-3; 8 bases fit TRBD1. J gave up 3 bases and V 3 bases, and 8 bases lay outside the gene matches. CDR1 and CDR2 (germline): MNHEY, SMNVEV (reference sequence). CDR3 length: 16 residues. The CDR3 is CASSFETGVLTDTQYF. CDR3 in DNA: TGTGCCAGCAGTTTTGAGACAGGGGTTTTAACAGATACGCAGTATTTT.

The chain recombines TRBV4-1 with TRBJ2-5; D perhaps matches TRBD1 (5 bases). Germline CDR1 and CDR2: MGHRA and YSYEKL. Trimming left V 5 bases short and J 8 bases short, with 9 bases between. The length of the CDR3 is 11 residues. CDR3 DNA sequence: TGCGCCAGCAGCTCGCAGGGAACCCAGTACTTC. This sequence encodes CASSSQGTQYF.